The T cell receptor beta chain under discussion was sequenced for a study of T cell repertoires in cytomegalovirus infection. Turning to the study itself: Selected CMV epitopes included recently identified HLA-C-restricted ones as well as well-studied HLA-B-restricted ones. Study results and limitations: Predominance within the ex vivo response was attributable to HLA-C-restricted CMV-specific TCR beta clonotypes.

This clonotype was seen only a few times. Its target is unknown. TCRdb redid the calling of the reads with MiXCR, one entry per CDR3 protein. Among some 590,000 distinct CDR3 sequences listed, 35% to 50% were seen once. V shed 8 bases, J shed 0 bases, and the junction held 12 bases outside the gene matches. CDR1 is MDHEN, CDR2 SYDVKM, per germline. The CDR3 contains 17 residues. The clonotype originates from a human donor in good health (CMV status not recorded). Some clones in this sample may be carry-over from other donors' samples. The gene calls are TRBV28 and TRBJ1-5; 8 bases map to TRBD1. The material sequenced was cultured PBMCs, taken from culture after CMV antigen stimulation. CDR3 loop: CASGGFNRGNSNQPQHF. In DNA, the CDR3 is TGTGCCAGCGGCGGATTTAACAGGGGGAATAGCAATCAGCCCCAGCATTTT. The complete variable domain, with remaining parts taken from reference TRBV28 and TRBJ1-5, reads DVKVTQSSRYLVKRTGEKVFLECVQDMDHENMFWYRQDPGLGLRLIYFSYDVKMKEKGDIPEGYSVSREKKERFSLILESASTNQTSMYLCASGGFNRGNSNQPQHFGDGTRLSIL.